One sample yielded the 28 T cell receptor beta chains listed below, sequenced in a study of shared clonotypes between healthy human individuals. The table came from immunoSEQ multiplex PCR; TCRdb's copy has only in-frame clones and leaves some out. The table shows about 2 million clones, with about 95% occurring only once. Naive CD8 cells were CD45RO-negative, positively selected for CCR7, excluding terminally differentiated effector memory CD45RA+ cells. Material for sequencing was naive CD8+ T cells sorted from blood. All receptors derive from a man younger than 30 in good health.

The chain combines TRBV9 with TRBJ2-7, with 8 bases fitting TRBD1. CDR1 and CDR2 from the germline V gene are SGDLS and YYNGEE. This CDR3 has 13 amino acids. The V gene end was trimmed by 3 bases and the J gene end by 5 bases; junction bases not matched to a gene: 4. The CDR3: CASSATGEDEQYF. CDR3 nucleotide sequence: TGTGCCAGCAGCGCGACAGGGGAAGACGAGCAGTACTTC.

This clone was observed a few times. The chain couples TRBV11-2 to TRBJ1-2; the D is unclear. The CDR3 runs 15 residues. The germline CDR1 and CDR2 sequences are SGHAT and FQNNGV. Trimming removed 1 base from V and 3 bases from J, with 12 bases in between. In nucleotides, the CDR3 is TGTGCCAGCAGCTTAGTGGGGAGCGGTGACTATGGCTACACCTTC. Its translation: CASSLVGSGDYGYTF.

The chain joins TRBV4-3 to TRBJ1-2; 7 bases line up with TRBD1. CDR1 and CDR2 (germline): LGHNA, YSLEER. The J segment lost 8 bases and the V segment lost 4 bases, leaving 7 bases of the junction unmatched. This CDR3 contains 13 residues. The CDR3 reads CASSPTGLGGYTF. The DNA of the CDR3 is TGCGCCAGCAGCCCGACAGGGCTTGGCGGCTACACCTTC.

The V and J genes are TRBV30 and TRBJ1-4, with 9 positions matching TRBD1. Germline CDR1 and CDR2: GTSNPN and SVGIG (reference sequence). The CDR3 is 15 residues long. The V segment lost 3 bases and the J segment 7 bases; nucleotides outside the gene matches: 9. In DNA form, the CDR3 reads TGTGCCTGGAGGGATCGGACAGGGGAGGCTGAAAAACTGTTTTTT. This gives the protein CAWRDRTGEAEKLFF.

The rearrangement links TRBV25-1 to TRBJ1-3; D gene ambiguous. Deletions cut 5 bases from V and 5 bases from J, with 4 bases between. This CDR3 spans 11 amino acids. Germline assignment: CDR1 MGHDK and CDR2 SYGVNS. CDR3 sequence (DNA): TGTGCCAGCAGTCGTAGAAACACCATATATTTT. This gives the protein CASSRRNTIYF.

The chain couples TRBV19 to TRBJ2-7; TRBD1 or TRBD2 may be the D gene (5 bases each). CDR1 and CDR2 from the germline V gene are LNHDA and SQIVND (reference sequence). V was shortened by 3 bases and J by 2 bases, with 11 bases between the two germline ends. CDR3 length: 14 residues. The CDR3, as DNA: TGTGCCAGTAGTATCGCATGGGGGACCTACGAGCAGTACTTC. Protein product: CASSIAWGTYEQYF.

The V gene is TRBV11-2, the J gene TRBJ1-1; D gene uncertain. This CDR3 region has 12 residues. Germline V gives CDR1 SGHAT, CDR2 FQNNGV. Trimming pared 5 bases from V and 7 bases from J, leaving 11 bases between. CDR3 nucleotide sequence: TGTGCCAGCAGCCAATTACGGGGTGAAGCTTTCTTT. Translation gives CASSQLRGEAFF.

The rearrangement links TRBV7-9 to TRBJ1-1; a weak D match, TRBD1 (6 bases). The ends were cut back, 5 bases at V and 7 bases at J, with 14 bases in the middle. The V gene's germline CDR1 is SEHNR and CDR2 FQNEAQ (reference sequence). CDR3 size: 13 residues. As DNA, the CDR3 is TGTGCCAGCAGCCCTAATCTAGGGGGTGAAGCTTTCTTT. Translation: CASSPNLGGEAFF.

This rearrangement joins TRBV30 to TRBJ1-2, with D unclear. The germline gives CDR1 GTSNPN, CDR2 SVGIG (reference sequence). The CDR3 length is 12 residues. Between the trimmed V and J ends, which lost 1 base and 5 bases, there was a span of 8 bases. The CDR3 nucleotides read TGTGCCTGGAGTGACAGTCCGTATGGCTACACCTTC. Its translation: CAWSDSPYGYTF. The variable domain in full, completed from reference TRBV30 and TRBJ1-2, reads SQTIHQWPATLVQPVGSPLSLECTVEGTSNPNLYWYRQAAGRGLQLLFYSVGIGQISSEVPQNLSASRPQDRQFILSSKKLLLSDSGFYLCAWSDSPYGYTFGSGTRLTVV.

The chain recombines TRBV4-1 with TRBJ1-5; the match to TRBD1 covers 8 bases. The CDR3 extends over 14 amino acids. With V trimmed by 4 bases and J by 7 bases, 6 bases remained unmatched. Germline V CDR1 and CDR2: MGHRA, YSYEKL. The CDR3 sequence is CASSPQGASQPQHF. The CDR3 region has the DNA TGCGCCAGCAGCCCCCAGGGGGCGAGCCAGCCCCAGCATTTT.

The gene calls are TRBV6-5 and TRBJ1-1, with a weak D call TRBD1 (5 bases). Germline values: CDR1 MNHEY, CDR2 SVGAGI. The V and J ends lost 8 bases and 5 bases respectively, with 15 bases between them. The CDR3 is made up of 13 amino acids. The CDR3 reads CASERDPGTEAFF. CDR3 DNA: TGTGCCAGCGAAAGGGACCCGGGGACTGAAGCTTTCTTT.

CDR3 protein: CASSEGGNYGYTF. CDR3 in DNA: TGTGCCAGCAGTGAAGGGGGAAACTATGGCTACACCTTC. This chain connects TRBV25-1 to TRBJ1-2; perhaps TRBD1 as D (5 bases). The V end was cut by 2 bases, the J end by 2 bases, with 6 bases between. The CDR3 sequence is 13 residues long. Germline assignment: CDR1 MGHDK and CDR2 SYGVNS.

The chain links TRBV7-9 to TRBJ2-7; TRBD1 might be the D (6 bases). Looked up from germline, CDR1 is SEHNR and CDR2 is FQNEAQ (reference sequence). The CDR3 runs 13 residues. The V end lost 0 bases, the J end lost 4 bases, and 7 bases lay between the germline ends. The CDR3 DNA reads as TGTGCCAGCAGCTTAGCAGGACAGTACGAGCAGTACTTC. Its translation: CASSLAGQYEQYF.

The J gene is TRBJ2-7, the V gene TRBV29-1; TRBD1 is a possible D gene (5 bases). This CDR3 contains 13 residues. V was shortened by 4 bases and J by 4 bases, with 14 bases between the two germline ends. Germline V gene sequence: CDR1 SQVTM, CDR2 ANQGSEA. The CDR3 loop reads CSVVSGQIYEQYF. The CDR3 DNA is TGCAGCGTTGTTTCTGGACAAATTTACGAGCAGTACTTC.

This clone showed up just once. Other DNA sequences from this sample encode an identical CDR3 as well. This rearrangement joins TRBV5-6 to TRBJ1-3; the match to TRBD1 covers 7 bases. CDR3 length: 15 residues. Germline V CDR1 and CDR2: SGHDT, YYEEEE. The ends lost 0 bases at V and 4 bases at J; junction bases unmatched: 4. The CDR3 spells CASSLGQGFGNTIYF. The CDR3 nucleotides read TGTGCCAGCAGCTTGGGACAGGGCTTCGGAAACACCATATATTTT.

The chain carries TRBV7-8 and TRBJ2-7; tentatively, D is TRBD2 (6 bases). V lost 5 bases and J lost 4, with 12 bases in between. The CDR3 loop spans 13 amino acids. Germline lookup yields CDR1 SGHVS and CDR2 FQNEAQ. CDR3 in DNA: TGTGCCAGCAGCCAGCGGGCCCCTTACGAGCAGTACTTC. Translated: CASSQRAPYEQYF.

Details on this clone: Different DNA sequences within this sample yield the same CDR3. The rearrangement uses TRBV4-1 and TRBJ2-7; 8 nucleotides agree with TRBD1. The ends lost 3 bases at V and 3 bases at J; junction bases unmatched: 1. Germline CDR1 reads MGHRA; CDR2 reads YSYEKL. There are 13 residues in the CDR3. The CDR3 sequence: CASSQGQDYEQYF. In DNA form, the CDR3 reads TGCGCCAGCAGCCAGGGACAGGACTACGAGCAGTACTTC.

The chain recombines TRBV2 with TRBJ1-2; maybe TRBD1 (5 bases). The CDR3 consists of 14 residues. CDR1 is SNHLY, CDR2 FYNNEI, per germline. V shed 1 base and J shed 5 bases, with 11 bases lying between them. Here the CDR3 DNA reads TGTGCCAGCAGTGAAGGGGACTTTGGATATGGCTACACCTTC. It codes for CASSEGDFGYGYTF.

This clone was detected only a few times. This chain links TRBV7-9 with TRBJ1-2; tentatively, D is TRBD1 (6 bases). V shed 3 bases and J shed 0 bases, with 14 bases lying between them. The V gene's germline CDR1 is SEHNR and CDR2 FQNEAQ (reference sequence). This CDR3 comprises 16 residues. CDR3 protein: CASSLLRDISNYGYTF. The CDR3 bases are TGTGCCAGCAGCTTGCTCCGGGACATCTCTAACTATGGCTACACCTTC.

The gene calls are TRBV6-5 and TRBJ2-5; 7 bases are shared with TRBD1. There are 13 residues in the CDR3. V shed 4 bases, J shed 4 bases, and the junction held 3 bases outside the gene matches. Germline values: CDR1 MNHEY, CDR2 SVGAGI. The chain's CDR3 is CASSWAGGETQYF. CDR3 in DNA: TGTGCCAGCAGTTGGGCAGGGGGAGAGACCCAGTACTTC.

This CDR3 reads CASRPDKGSYPNNSPLHF. The CDR3 DNA sequence: TGTGCCAGCAGACCTGACAAGGGCTCCTACCCGAATAATTCACCCCTCCACTTT. V usage is TRBV7-9 and J usage is TRBJ1-6; D gene unclear. This CDR3 spans 18 amino acids. Between the trimmed V and J ends, which lost 6 bases and 5 bases, there was a span of 23 bases. CDR1 is SEHNR, CDR2 FQNEAQ, per germline (reference sequence).

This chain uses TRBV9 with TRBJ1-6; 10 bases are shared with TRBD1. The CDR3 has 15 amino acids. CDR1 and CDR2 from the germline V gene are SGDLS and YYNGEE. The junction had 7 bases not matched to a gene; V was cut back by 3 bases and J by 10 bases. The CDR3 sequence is CASSESGTGVSPLHF. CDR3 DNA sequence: TGTGCCAGCAGCGAGTCCGGGACAGGGGTATCACCCCTCCACTTT.

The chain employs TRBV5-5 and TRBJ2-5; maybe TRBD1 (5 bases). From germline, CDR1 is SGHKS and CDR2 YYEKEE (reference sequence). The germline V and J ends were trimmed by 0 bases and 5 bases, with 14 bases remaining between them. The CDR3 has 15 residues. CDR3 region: CASSLVSQGQETQYF. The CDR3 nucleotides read TGTGCCAGCAGCTTGGTAAGCCAGGGTCAGGAGACCCAGTACTTC.

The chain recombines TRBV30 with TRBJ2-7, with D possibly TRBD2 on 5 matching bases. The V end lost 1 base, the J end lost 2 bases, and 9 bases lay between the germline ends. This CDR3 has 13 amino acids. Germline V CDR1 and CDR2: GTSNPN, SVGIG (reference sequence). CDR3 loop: CAWSAGMTYEQYF. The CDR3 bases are TGTGCCTGGAGTGCCGGGATGACCTACGAGCAGTACTTC. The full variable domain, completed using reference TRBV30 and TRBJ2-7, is SQTIHQWPATLVQPVGSPLSLECTVEGTSNPNLYWYRQAAGRGLQLLFYSVGIGQISSEVPQNLSASRPQDRQFILSSKKLLLSDSGFYLCAWSAGMTYEQYFGPGTRLTVT.

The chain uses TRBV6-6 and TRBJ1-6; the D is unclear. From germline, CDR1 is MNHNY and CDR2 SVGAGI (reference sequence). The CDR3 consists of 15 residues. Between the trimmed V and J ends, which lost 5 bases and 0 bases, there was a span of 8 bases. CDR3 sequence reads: CASSKESSYNSPLHF. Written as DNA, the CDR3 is TGTGCCAGCAGTAAAGAGAGCTCCTATAATTCACCCCTCCACTTT.

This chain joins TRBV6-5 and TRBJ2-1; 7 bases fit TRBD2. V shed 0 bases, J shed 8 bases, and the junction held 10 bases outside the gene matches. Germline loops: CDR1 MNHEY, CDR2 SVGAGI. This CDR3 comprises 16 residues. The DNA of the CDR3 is TGTGCCAGCAGTTACTCTGCGGGAGAGGGGATACATGAGCAGTTCTTC. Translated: CASSYSAGEGIHEQFF.

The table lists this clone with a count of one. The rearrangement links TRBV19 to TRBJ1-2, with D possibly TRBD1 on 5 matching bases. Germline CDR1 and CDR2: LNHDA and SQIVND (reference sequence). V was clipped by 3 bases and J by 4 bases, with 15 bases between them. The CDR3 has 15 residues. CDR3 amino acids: CASSIGALDSYGYTF. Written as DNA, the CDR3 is TGTGCCAGTAGTATCGGGGCCTTAGATTCCTATGGCTACACCTTC.

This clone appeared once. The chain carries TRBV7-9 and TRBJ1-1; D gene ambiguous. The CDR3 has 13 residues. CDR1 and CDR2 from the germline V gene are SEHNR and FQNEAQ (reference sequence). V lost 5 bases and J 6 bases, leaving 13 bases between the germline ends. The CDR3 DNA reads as TGTGCCAGCAGCCCCCGTGATGTCGCTGAAGCTTTCTTT. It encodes CASSPRDVAEAFF. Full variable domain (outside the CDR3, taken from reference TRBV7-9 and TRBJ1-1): DTGVSQNPRHKITKRGQNVTFRCDPISEHNRLYWYRQTLGQGPEFLTYFQNEAQLEKSRLLSDRFSAERPKGSFSTLEIQRTEQGDSAMYLCASSPRDVAEAFFGQGTRLTVV.